This TCR beta chain originates from a study of regulatory T cells in long-lasting Graves disease. According to the study, TCR beta libraries were built with iRepertoire HTBI primers and CDR3-region Arm-PCR. TCRdb fed the multiplex PCR reads into MiXCR, producing one record per CDR3 protein. The data hold almost 350,000 distinct CDR3 sequences, with about 19% observed a single time. Time point in this sample: persistent/refractory GD, antithyroid drugs over 5 years with positive TRAb. The TCR library used RNA extracted from PBMCs. This clonotype has only one observation. The CDR3 runs to 14 residues. The trim removed 0 bases at V and 7 bases at J, leaving 5 bases unmatched. Germline CDR1 and CDR2: MNHEY and SVGEGT.

The origin of this receptor is a female donor with Graves disease. This rearrangement joins TRBV6-2 or TRBV6-3 to TRBJ1-1; 7 positions agree with TRBD1. The sample was peripheral blood mononuclear cells (PBMCs), taken when the disease was refractory, from a patient treated with antithyroid drugs. DNA for the CDR3: TGTGCCAGCAGTTACTCGAGAGGGGGCGGTGAAGCTTTCTTT. It codes for CASSYSRGGGEAFF.